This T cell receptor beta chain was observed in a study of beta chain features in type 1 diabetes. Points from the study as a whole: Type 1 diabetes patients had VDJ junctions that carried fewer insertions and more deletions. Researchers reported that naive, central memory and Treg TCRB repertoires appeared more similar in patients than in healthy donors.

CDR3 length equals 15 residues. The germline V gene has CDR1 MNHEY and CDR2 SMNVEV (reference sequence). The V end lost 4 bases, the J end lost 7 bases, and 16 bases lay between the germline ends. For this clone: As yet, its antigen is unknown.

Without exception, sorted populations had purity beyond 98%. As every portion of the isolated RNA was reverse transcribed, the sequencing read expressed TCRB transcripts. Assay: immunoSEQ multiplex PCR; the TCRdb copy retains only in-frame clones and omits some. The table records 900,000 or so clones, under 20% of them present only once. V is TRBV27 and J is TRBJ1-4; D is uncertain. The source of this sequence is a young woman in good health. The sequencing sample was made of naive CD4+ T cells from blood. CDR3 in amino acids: CASSSLSGLGEKLFF. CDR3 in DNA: TGTGCCAGCAGTTCCCTCAGTGGCCTCGGTGAAAAACTGTTTTTT.